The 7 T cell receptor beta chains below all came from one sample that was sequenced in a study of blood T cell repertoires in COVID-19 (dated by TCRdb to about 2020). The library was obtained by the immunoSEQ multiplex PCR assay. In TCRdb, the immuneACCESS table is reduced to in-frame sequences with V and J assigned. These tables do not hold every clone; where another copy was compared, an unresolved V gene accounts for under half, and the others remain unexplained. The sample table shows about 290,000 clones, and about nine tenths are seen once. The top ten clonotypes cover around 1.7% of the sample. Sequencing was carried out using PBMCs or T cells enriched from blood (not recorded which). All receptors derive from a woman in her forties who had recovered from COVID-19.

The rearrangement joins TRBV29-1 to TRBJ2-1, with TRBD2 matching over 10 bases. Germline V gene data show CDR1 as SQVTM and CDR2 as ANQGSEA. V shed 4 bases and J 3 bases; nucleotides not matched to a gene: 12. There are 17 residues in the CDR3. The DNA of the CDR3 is TGCAGCGTTGCGGGACAGCTTCTAGCGGGGGACTACAATGAGCAGTTCTTC. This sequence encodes CSVAGQLLAGDYNEQFF.

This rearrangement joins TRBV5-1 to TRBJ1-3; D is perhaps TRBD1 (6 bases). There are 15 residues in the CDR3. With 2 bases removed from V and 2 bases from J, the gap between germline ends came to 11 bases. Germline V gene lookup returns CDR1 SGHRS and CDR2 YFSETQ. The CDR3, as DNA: TGCGCCAGCAGCTTCGGGGGGGCCCCTGGAAACACCATATATTTT. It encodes CASSFGGAPGNTIYF.

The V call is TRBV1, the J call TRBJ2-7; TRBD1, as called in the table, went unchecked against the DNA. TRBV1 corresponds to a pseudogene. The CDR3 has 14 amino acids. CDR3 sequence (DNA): TGCACCAGCAGCCAAGATTGGGACACAACCGAGCAGTACTTC. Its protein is CTSSQDWDTTEQYF.

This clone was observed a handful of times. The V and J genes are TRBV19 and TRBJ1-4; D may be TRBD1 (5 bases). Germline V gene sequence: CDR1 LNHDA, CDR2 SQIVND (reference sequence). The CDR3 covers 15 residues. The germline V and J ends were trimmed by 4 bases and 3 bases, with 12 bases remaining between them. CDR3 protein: CASSNQGLPNEKLFF. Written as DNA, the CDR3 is TGTGCCAGTAGTAATCAGGGTTTACCTAATGAAAAACTGTTTTTT.

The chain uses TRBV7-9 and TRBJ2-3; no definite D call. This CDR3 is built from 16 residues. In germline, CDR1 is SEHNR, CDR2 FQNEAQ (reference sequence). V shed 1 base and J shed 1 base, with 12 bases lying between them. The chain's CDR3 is CASSLDYPRGTDTQYF. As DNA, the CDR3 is TGTGCCAGCAGCTTAGATTATCCCCGGGGCACAGATACGCAGTATTTT.

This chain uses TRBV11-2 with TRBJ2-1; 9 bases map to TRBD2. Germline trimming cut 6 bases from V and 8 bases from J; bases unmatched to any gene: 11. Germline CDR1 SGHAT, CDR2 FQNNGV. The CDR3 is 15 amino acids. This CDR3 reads CASSFGGGAFYEQFF. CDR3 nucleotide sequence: TGTGCCAGCAGTTTCGGCGGGGGGGCTTTCTATGAGCAGTTCTTC.

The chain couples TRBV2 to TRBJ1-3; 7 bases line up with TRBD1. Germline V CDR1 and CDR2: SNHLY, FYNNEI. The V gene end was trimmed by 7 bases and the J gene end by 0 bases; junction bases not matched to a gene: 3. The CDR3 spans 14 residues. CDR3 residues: CASIQGGSGNTIYF. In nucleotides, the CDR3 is TGTGCCAGCATTCAGGGGGGCTCTGGAAACACCATATATTTT.